Each of the 3 T cell receptor beta chains below was sequenced from the same sample in a study of T cells in Graves' hyperthyroidism and ophthalmopathy. Researchers amplified the TCR beta CDR3 regions from RNA transcripts. The HTBI primer set served for first-round RT-PCR of the TCR CDR3. Via MiXCR, TCRdb re-called the multiplex PCR reads, giving one row per CDR3 protein. The data hold hundreds of thousands of distinct CDR3 sequences, with around 16% observed a single time. The sample taken for sequencing was blood. These receptors were collected from a woman younger than 30 with Graves' hyperthyroidism that later progressed to Graves' ophthalmopathy.

This clonotype was picked up many times. The CDR3 DNA reads as TGTGCCAGCTCCCCCCCTGGTACGGATACGCAGTATTTT. Its translation: CASSPPGTDTQYF. The chain couples TRBV18 to TRBJ2-3; D is unresolved. Per germline, CDR1 KGHSH and CDR2 LQKENI. The CDR3 is 13 amino acids. The V gene lost 6 bases and the J gene lost 6 bases, with 13 bases spanning the gap.

There are many counts of this clonotype. V and J are TRBV27 and TRBJ2-7; D is perhaps TRBD2 (5 bases). CDR1 and CDR2 (germline): MNHEY, SMNVEV (reference sequence). The CDR3 consists of 12 residues. Trimming shortened V by 3 bases and J by 6 bases, and 9 bases separated the two germline ends. The CDR3 region has the DNA TGTGCCAGCAGTTTTTCGGGGAGCGAGCAGTACTTC. Translating gives CASSFSGSEQYF.

This chain connects TRBV19 to TRBJ1-5; D remains ambiguous. The CDR3 runs 15 residues. Germline V gene data show CDR1 as LNHDA and CDR2 as SQIVND (reference sequence). The ends were cut back, 7 bases at V and 4 bases at J, with 17 bases in the middle. The CDR3 protein is CASTRMGGGNQPQHF. The CDR3 bases are TGTGCCAGTACCCGAATGGGAGGAGGAAATCAGCCCCAGCATTTT. Drawing the rest from reference TRBV19 and TRBJ1-5, the complete variable domain is DGGITQSPKYLFRKEGQNVTLSCEQNLNHDAMYWYRQDPGQGLRLIYYSQIVNDFQKGDIAEGYSVSREKKESFPLTVTSAQKNPTAFYLCASTRMGGGNQPQHFGDGTRLSIL.